Below are 23 T cell receptor beta chains sequenced from a single sample in a study of T cells in Graves' hyperthyroidism and ophthalmopathy. Amplified regions were TCR beta CDR3 sequences from RNA transcripts. The primer set for the first-round RT-PCR of the TCR CDR3 was HTBI. TCRdb passed the multiplex PCR reads through MiXCR, listing each CDR3 protein once. The data show 500,000 to 700,000 distinct CDR3 sequences, roughly 17% seen once. Sequences were obtained from blood. These receptors originate from a woman aged 18 to 35 with Graves' hyperthyroidism.

This clonotype was observed many times. Here the CDR3 reads CAWSVGAEVGEQYF. The CDR3 DNA reads TGTGCCTGGAGTGTTGGAGCGGAGGTCGGCGAGCAGTACTTC. The J gene is TRBJ2-7, the V gene TRBV30, with a tentative D call TRBD2 (5 bases). The CDR3 is 14 residues long. The germline CDR1 and CDR2 sequences are GTSNPN and SVGIG (reference sequence). V was shortened by 0 bases and J by 6 bases, with 15 bases between the two germline ends.

This clonotype was found a few times. This rearrangement joins TRBV6-9 to TRBJ2-5; 12 nucleotides agree with TRBD2. V gave up 3 bases and J gave up 0 bases; unmatched junction bases: 2. Per germline, CDR1 MNHGY and CDR2 SVAAGI. The CDR3 is 16 residues long. For the CDR3, the DNA is TGTGCCAGCAGTTACGGGACTAGCGGGTACCAAGAGACCCAGTACTTC. Encoded protein: CASSYGTSGYQETQYF.

This chain uses TRBV5-6 with TRBJ1-4; no definite D call. Germline lookup yields CDR1 SGHDT and CDR2 YYEEEE. Trimming removed 3 bases at V and 7 bases at J, with 16 bases between. The CDR3 spans 15 residues. The CDR3 DNA reads as TGTGCCAGCAGCTCCACCACGGGGTGGGTTGAAAAACTGTTTTTT. This gives the protein CASSSTTGWVEKLFF.

A note on this clonotype: One base away lies a much larger clone, so this may be a sequencing read error. The CDR3 DNA is TGTGCCAGCAGTCTCGGCGGCTTTTACACACATACGCAGTATTTT. Translated: CASSLGGFYTHTQYF. V is TRBV28 and J is TRBJ2-3; no clear D. CDR1 and CDR2 from the germline V gene are MDHEN and SYDVKM. The CDR3 consists of 15 residues. Based on the CDR3 plus reference TRBV28 and TRBJ2-3, the full variable domain is DVKVTQSSRYLVKRTGEKVFLECVQDMDHENMFWYRQDPGLGLRLIYFSYDVKMKEKGDIPEGYSVSREKKERFSLILESASTNQTSMYLCASSLGGFYTHTQYFGPGTRLTVL.

In this sample, this clonotype turned up many times. The chain uses TRBV12-3 or TRBV12-4 and TRBJ1-6; no definite D call. The V and J ends lost 3 bases and 10 bases respectively, with 13 bases between them. This CDR3 has 14 residues. This chain's CDR3 is CASSLNKYRSPLHF. The CDR3 region has the DNA TGTGCCAGCAGTTTGAATAAGTACCGGTCACCCCTCCACTTT.

This clonotype has a handful of counts. This chain joins TRBV10-3 and TRBJ1-6; D is possibly TRBD1 (5 bases). V was cut by 10 bases and J by 3 bases, with 7 bases left in between. The CDR3 is 12 residues long. Germline loops: CDR1 ENHRY, CDR2 SYGVKD. The CDR3 DNA reads TGTGCCAGGACACTCTATAATTCACCCCTCCACTTT. It yields the protein CARTLYNSPLHF.

This clonotype was found many times. This chain uses TRBV20-1 with TRBJ2-3, with D perhaps TRBD2 (5 bases). This CDR3 is built from 14 residues. The V gene's germline CDR1 is DFQATT and CDR2 SNEGSKA (reference sequence). The ends were cut back, 5 bases at V and 2 bases at J, with 14 bases in the middle. This CDR3 reads CSAEGLNHTDTQYF. The DNA of the CDR3 is TGCAGTGCTGAGGGCCTTAATCACACAGATACGCAGTATTTT.

This rearrangement joins TRBV12-3 or TRBV12-4 to TRBJ2-6, with D possibly matching TRBD2 (6 bases). The CDR3 runs 16 residues. V was clipped by 4 bases and J by 4 bases, with 14 bases between them. The CDR3 bases are TGTGCCAGCAGTTCCGGGACTTCCTCCGGGGCCAACGTCCTGACTTTC. Translating it yields CASSSGTSSGANVLTF.

The rearrangement uses TRBV6-1 and TRBJ1-6, with D unclear. CDR3 length: 13 residues. Trimming stripped 10 bases from V and 9 bases from J, with 16 bases between. The germline CDR1 and CDR2 sequences are MNHNS and SASEGT. CDR3 sequence reads: CAIQTAVVSPLHF. The DNA of the CDR3 is TGTGCCATCCAGACTGCGGTGGTTTCACCCCTCCACTTT.

This clonotype showed up many times. The chain links TRBV30 to TRBJ1-1; weak D call: TRBD1 (6 bases). CDR1 is GTSNPN and CDR2 is SVGIG in the germline V gene (reference sequence). V lost 2 bases and J lost 1, with 11 bases in between. This CDR3 spans 14 amino acids. CDR3 loop: CAWSSGGRNTEAFF. The CDR3 nucleotides are TGTGCCTGGAGTTCGGGGGGCCGGAACACTGAAGCTTTCTTT.

This clonotype was counted a few times. CDR3 loop: CASSYSAYQETQYF. The DNA of the CDR3 is TGTGCCAGCAGTTACTCGGCGTACCAAGAGACCCAGTACTTC. The chain links TRBV6-2 or TRBV6-3 to TRBJ2-5; D is uncertain. V was shortened by 0 bases and J by 0 bases, with 5 bases between the two germline ends. This CDR3 spans 14 amino acids. The germline gives CDR1 MNHEY, CDR2 SVGEGT.

This clonotype has ten or more counts. This chain joins TRBV6-1 and TRBJ1-1; no clear D. The CDR3 is 13 amino acids. Germline V lookup: CDR1 MNHNS, CDR2 SASEGT. V dropped 6 bases and J dropped 1 base, with 9 bases sitting between them. CDR3 sequence: CASSDRRNTEAFF. The CDR3 nucleotides are TGTGCCAGCAGCGATCGACGGAACACTGAAGCTTTCTTT.

This clonotype was recorded a few times. The J gene is TRBJ1-5, the V gene TRBV12-3 or TRBV12-4; tentatively, D is TRBD1 (5 bases). The V gene lost 3 bases and the J gene lost 2 bases, with 11 bases spanning the gap. CDR3 length: 15 residues. CDR3 sequence: CASSFWGERNQPQHF. For the CDR3, the DNA is TGTGCCAGCAGTTTCTGGGGGGAACGCAATCAGCCCCAGCATTTT.

A few counts support this clonotype. The V call is TRBV7-2, the J call TRBJ2-1, with 9 bases fitting TRBD2. V shed 6 bases, J shed 7 bases, and the junction held 16 bases outside the gene matches. CDR1 SGHTA and CDR2 FQGNSA come from the germline V gene. The CDR3 loop spans 17 amino acids. The CDR3: CASRPRAGGVLGNEQFF. In DNA, the CDR3 is TGTGCCAGCAGACCTCGGGCGGGGGGGGTCCTGGGGAATGAGCAGTTCTTC.

This clonotype was seen many times. V gene TRBV12-3 or TRBV12-4 combines with J gene TRBJ2-4; D is possibly TRBD1 or TRBD2 (6 bases each). Deletions cut 3 bases from V and 1 base from J, with 16 bases between. There are 17 residues in the CDR3. The CDR3 sequence: CASSLKRGDVAKNIQYF. Written as DNA, the CDR3 is TGTGCCAGCAGTTTGAAAAGGGGGGACGTGGCCAAAAACATTCAGTACTTC.

This chain connects TRBV7-2 to TRBJ1-1, with a weak D call TRBD1 (5 bases). Trimming removed 4 bases from V and 5 bases from J, with 17 bases in between. The CDR3 contains 15 residues. Germline lookup yields CDR1 SGHTA and CDR2 FQGNSA. Here the CDR3 DNA reads TGTGCCAGCAGCTCCCGCGGGAGGGGAGGGACTGAAGCTTTCTTT. It encodes CASSSRGRGGTEAFF.

This clonotype came up many times. This rearrangement joins TRBV20-1 to TRBJ2-7; no definite D call. V was clipped by 6 bases and J by 1 base, with 10 bases between them. From germline, CDR1 is DFQATT and CDR2 SNEGSKA (reference sequence). This CDR3 comprises 12 residues. CDR3: CSAPTDSYEQYF. CDR3 DNA: TGCAGTGCCCCGACTGATTCCTACGAGCAGTACTTC.

The sample holds many counts of this clonotype. The V and J genes are TRBV7-2 and TRBJ2-7; TRBD2 aligns across 7 bases. The CDR3 totals 14 residues. The V and J ends lost 5 bases and 5 bases, in that order; junction bases with no gene match: 9. Germline V gene lookup returns CDR1 SGHTA and CDR2 FQGNSA. The DNA of the CDR3 is TGTGCCAGCAGCCCGAGCGGGGTCAAGGACGAGCAGTACTTC. It encodes CASSPSGVKDEQYF.

This clonotype was counted at least ten times. This chain connects TRBV12-3 or TRBV12-4 to TRBJ2-7; D tentatively reads TRBD1 or TRBD2 (5 bases each). V shed 6 bases and J shed 4 bases, with 25 bases lying between them. This CDR3 comprises 17 residues. CDR3 amino acids: CASRAQSGRDGEYEQYF. The CDR3 DNA is TGTGCCAGCAGAGCCCAATCAGGCAGGGACGGCGAATACGAGCAGTACTTC.

This clonotype was observed at least ten times. The chain carries TRBV20-1 and TRBJ2-7; 8 nucleotides line up with TRBD1. The junction had 7 bases not matched to a gene; V was cut back by 3 bases and J by 0 bases. CDR1 and CDR2 (germline): DFQATT, SNEGSKA (reference sequence). This CDR3 is built from 15 residues. The CDR3 DNA sequence: TGCAGTGCTAGGGAGTACAGGGGGATCTCCTACGAGCAGTACTTC. This sequence encodes CSAREYRGISYEQYF.

The sample holds many counts of this clonotype. The chain carries TRBV10-3 and TRBJ2-7; tentatively, D is TRBD1 or TRBD2 (5 bases each). Germline CDR1 is ENHRY and CDR2 is SYGVKD. Trimming shortened V by 11 bases and J by 6 bases, and 17 bases separated the two germline ends. The CDR3 extends over 12 amino acids. CDR3 sequence reads: CAVGAGALEQYF. As DNA, the CDR3 is TGTGCCGTCGGGGCAGGCGCCCTCGAGCAGTACTTC.

There are many counts of this clonotype. The rearrangement joins TRBV24-1 to TRBJ2-5; perhaps D is TRBD1 or TRBD2 (5 bases each). In germline, CDR1 is KGHDR, CDR2 SFDVKD. The CDR3 is made up of 16 amino acids. Trimming left V 4 bases short and J 0 bases short, with 14 bases between. CDR3 DNA sequence: TGTGCCACCAGTGACCGGGACCGATCGTACCAAGAGACCCAGTACTTC. The encoded protein is CATSDRDRSYQETQYF.

The table lists this clonotype with a few counts. V is TRBV19 and J is TRBJ2-7, with TRBD2 matching over 10 bases. The junction had 3 bases not matched to a gene; V was cut back by 5 bases and J by 2 bases. Looked up from germline, CDR1 is LNHDA and CDR2 is SQIVND (reference sequence). The CDR3 length is 14 residues. CDR3 DNA: TGTGCCAGTAGTGGAAGCGGGAGGGCCTACGAGCAGTACTTC. This translates into CASSGSGRAYEQYF.